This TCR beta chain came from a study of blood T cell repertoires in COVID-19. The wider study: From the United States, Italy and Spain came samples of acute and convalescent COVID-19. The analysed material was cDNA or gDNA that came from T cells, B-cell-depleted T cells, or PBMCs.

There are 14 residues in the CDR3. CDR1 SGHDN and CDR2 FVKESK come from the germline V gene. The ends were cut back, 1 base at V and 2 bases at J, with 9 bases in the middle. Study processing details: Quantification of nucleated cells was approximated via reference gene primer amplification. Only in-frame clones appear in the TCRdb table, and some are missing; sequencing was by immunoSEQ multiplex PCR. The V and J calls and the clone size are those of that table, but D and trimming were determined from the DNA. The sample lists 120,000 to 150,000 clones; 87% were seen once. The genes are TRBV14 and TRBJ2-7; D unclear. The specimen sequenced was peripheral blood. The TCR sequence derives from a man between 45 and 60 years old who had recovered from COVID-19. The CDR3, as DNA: TGTGCCAGCAGCCAAGTTAGAACCCCCTACGAGCAGTACTTC. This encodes CASSQVRTPYEQYF.